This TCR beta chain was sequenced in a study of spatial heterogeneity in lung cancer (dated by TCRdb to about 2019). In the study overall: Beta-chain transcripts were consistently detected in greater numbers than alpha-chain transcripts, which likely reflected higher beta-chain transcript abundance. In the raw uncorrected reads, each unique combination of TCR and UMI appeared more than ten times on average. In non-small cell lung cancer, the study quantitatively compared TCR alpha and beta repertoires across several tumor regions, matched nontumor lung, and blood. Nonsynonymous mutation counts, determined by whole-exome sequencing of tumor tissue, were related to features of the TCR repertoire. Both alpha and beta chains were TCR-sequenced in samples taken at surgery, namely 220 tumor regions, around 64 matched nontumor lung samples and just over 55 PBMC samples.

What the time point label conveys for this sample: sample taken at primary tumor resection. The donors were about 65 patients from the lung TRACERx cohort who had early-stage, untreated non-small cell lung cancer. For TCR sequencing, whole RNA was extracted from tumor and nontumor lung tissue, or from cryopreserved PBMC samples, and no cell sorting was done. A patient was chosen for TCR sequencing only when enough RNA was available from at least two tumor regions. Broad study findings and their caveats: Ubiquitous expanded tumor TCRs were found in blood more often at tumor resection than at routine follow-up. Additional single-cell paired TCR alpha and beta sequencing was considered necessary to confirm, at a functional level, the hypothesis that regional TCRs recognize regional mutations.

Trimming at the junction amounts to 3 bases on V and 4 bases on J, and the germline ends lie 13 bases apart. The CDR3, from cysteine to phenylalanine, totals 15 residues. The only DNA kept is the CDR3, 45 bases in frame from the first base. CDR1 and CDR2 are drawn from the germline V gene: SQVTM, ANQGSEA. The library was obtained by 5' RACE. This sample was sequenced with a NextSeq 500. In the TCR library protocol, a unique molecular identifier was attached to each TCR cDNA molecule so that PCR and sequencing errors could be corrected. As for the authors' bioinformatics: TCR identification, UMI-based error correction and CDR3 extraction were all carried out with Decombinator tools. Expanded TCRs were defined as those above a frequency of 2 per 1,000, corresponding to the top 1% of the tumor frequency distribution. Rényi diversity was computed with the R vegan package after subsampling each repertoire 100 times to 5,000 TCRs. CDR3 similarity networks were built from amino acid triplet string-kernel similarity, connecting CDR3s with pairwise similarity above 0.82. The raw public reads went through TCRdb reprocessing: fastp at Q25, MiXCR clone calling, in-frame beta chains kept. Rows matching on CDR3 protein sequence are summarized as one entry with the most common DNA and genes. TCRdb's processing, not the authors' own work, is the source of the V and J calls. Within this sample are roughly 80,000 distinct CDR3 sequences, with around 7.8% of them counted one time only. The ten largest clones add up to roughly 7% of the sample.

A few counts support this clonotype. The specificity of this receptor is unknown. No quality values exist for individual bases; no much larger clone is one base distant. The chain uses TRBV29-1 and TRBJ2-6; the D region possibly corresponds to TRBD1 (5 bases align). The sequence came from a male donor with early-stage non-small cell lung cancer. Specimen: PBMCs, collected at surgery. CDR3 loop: CSVELRVSGANVLTF. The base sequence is TGCAGCGTTGAGCTCAGGGTATCCGGGGCCAACGTCCTGACTTTC.